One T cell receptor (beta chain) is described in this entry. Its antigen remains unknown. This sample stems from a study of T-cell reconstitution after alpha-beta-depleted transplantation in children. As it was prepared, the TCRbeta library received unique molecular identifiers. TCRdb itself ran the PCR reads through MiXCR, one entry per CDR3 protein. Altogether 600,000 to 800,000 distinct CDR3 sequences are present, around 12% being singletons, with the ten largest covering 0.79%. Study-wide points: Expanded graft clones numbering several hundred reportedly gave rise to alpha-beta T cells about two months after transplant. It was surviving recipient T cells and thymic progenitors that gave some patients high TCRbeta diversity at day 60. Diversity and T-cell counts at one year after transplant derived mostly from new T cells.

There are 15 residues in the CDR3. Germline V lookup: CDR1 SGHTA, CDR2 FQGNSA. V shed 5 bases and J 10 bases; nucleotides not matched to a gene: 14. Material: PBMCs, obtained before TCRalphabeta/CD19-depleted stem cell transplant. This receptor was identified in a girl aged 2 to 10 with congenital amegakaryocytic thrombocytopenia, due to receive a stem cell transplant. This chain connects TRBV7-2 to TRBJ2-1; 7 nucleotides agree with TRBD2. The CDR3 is CASSAPGTKREEQFF. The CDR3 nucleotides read TGTGCCAGCAGCGCCCCCGGGACTAAGCGTGAGGAGCAGTTCTTC.